This is a list of T cell receptor beta chains from one sample in a study of read filtering for tumor transcriptome and immune sequencing. TCRdb called the reads again in MiXCR, with one record for every CDR3 protein. The sample lists around 140,000 distinct CDR3 sequences, about 13% seen once, with approximately 8% in the top ten. The sample was a population of CD138-negative cells sorted from bone marrow. The receptors come from a donor at least 40 years old with multiple myeloma. CDR3s include the opening cysteine and the closing phenylalanine or tryptophan. D genes are given only for firm matches. The listing skips clone size in some rows; elsewhere it reads once, few, many or a size class.

d_call	v_call	clone_size	j_call	cdr3_nt	cdr3_aa
TRBD1	TRBV29-1	many	TRBJ1-5	TGCAGCGTACGACAGGGAGGCAATCAGCCCCAGCATTTT	CSVRQGGNQPQHF
.	TRBV5-1	few	TRBJ2-1	TGCGCCAGCGCCCCCACACGCTACAATGAGCAGTTCTTC	CASAPTRYNEQFF
.	TRBV6-5	many	TRBJ1-6	TGTGCCAGCAGAGAGGGGGTACAGGGTGATTCACCCCTCCACTTT	CASREGVQGDSPLHF
.	TRBV6-5	many	TRBJ2-2	TGTGCCAGCCACGGTACAGAGAACACCGGGGAGCTGTTTTTT	CASHGTENTGELFF
.	TRBV27	many	TRBJ2-3	TGTGCCAGCAAGAACTACAGCCGTGCTAGCACAGATACGCAGTATTTT	CASKNYSRASTDTQYF
.	TRBV29-1	.	TRBJ1-3	TGCAGCGTTGCGGGGACATATGCAGACACCATATATTTT	CSVAGTYADTIYF
.	TRBV14	many	TRBJ1-6	TGTGCCAGCAGCCAAGCGGTGGGGCAGGGTGGATATTCACCCCTCCACTTT	CASSQAVGQGGYSPLHF
.	TRBV19	.	TRBJ2-1	TGTGCCAGTAGTTTCGAAGGCCCACAAAACAATGAGCAGTTCTTC	CASSFEGPQNNEQFF
.	TRBV3-1	many	TRBJ2-1	TGTGCCAGCAGCCATACAGGGCTAAGGGAGCAGTTCTTC	CASSHTGLREQFF
TRBD2	TRBV20-1	many	TRBJ2-7	TGCAGTGCTAGGCTAGTTAGCGGGAGGTACTCCTACGAGCAGTACTTC	CSARLVSGRYSYEQYF
.	TRBV29-1	.	TRBJ2-7	TGCAGCGTTTTTCGGGGTGCCGAGCAGTACTTC	CSVFRGAEQYF
.	TRBV20-1	many	TRBJ2-2	TGCAGTGCTAGAGATTACAGGGAGGCCGGGGAGCTGTTTTTT	CSARDYREAGELFF
.	TRBV19	few	TRBJ2-7	TGTGCCAGTAGTCCCGCCGGGGGTGTTAACGAGCAGTACTTC	CASSPAGGVNEQYF
.	TRBV15	.	TRBJ2-2	TGTGCCACCAGCAGGGGCGCCGGGAGAGGGAACACCGGGGAGCTGTTTTTT	CATSRGAGRGNTGELFF
TRBD2	TRBV10-3	many	TRBJ2-3	TGTGCCATCAGGCGGACTAGCGGGATTACAGATACGCAGTATTTT	CAIRRTSGITDTQYF
TRBD2	TRBV5-1	.	TRBJ2-1	TGCGCCAGCAGCTTTGGACTAGCGGGAGTCCCTCCCTACAATGAGCAGTTCTTC	CASSFGLAGVPPYNEQFF
TRBD1	TRBV5-1	many	TRBJ1-4	TGCGCCAGCAGCTTAGGGGACAGAACTAATGAAAAACTGTTTTTT	CASSLGDRTNEKLFF
TRBD2	TRBV18	many	TRBJ2-1	TGTGCCAGCTCGCAGGGCCGGGACTACCTCTTCTTAGAGCAGTTCTTC	CASSQGRDYLFLEQFF
.	TRBV27	many	TRBJ2-3	TGTGCCAGCACTCTGACTACCAACACAGATACGCAGTATTTT	CASTLTTNTDTQYF
.	TRBV11-2	many	TRBJ2-5	TGTGCCAGCAGCTTAGGCCCCCGGGACACCGGAGAGACCCAGTACTTC	CASSLGPRDTGETQYF
TRBD1	TRBV7-9	many	TRBJ2-5	TGTGCCAGCAGCAAAGACAGGGGGCGTGAGACCCAGTACTTC	CASSKDRGRETQYF
.	TRBV11-2	many	TRBJ1-6	TGTGCCAGCAGCCCCAGGACAGCGTATAATTCACCCCTCCACTTT	CASSPRTAYNSPLHF
TRBD1	TRBV12-3/TRBV12-4	many	TRBJ2-7	TGTGCCAGCAGTTCCCTGGACAGGGAGGACGAGCAGTACTTC	CASSSLDREDEQYF
.	TRBV11-2	many	TRBJ1-4	TGTGCCAGCAGCTTAGAAGGGACGTCCGGAAAACTGTTTTTT	CASSLEGTSGKLFF
TRBD2	TRBV20-1	many	TRBJ2-3	TGCAGTGCCAGAATCGCGGGGGTGGTAGATACGCAGTATTTT	CSARIAGVVDTQYF
.	TRBV12-3/TRBV12-4	many	TRBJ2-1	TGTGCCAGCAGTTTCGGGCAGAGGGATGAGCAGTTCTTC	CASSFGQRDEQFF